These 14 T cell receptor beta chains share one sample of origin, sequenced in a study of T cell responses to AZD1222 COVID-19 vaccine. Data came from immunoSEQ multiplex PCR; TCRdb stores just in-frame clones and leaves some out. This table holds around 100,000 clones, roughly 89% found once. This sample comprised peripheral blood, obtained on day 0 of AZD1222 vaccination. Every receptor here comes from an adult in good health.

The chain joins TRBV29-1 to TRBJ1-2; 7 nucleotides agree with TRBD1. Losses at the gene ends were 6 bases for V and 4 bases for J; bases not matched to a gene: 5. This CDR3 has 12 amino acids. Germline lookup yields CDR1 SQVTM and CDR2 ANQGSEA. The CDR3 reads CSVLTGIYGYTF. The DNA of the CDR3 is TGCAGCGTCCTGACAGGGATCTATGGCTACACCTTC.

The sample holds a few counts of this clone. The chain is built from TRBV11-2 and TRBJ1-1; TRBD1 aligns across 7 bases. Trimming cost V 2 bases and J 0 bases; bases outside gene matches: 6. The germline V gene encodes CDR1 SGHAT and CDR2 FQNNGV. CDR3 length equals 16 residues. The CDR3 reads CASSLYPGQLNTEAFF. CDR3 DNA sequence: TGTGCCAGCAGCTTATACCCGGGACAGCTGAACACTGAAGCTTTCTTT.

V is TRBV7-3 and J is TRBJ2-7; possible D gene TRBD2, 6 bases. The germline V gene encodes CDR1 SGHTA and CDR2 FQGTGA. V gave up 5 bases and J gave up 7 bases, with 18 bases separating them. This CDR3 is built from 14 residues. CDR3 sequence: CASSPGRLEGEQYF. CDR3 nucleotides: TGTGCCAGCAGCCCGGGACGCCTGGAGGGAGAGCAGTACTTC.

CDR3 region: CASSPQVDGATDTQYF. The CDR3, as DNA: TGTGCCAGCTCACCACAAGTAGATGGGGCAACAGATACGCAGTATTTT. The gene calls are TRBV18 and TRBJ2-3; a possible D gene is TRBD1 (5 bases). CDR1 and CDR2 (germline): KGHSH, LQKENI. The CDR3 is made up of 16 amino acids. Trimming stripped 1 base from V and 3 bases from J, with 14 bases between.

V is TRBV5-1 and J is TRBJ2-3, with D perhaps being TRBD1 or TRBD2 (5 bases each). V lost 5 bases and J lost 2, with 15 bases in between. The germline V gene has CDR1 SGHRS and CDR2 YFSETQ. This CDR3 region has 15 residues. The CDR3 here is CASSSGSLTTDTQYF. DNA of the CDR3: TGCGCCAGCAGTTCAGGGAGTCTTACCACAGATACGCAGTATTTT.

The chain is built from TRBV7-9 and TRBJ1-4; no clear D. The germline gives CDR1 SEHNR, CDR2 FQNEAQ (reference sequence). The CDR3 runs 15 residues. Trimming removed 1 base from V and 3 bases from J, with 9 bases in between. CDR3 sequence: CASSLDGLSNEKLFF. The CDR3 DNA follows: TGTGCCAGCAGCTTAGACGGTTTGTCTAATGAAAAACTGTTTTTT.

The chain combines TRBV18 with TRBJ2-7; no firm D call. Germline values: CDR1 KGHSH, CDR2 LQKENI. V lost 2 bases to trimming and J lost 0 bases, with 8 bases between them. This CDR3 is 14 amino acids long. DNA for the CDR3: TGTGCCAGCTCACCAACAGCCTTCTCCTACGAGCAGTACTTC. This codes for CASSPTAFSYEQYF.

The chain couples TRBV11-3 to TRBJ1-2; 7 nucleotides agree with TRBD1. Germline loops: CDR1 SGHNT, CDR2 YENEEA. Germline trimming cut 6 bases from V and 4 bases from J; bases unmatched to any gene: 11. CDR3 size: 15 residues. CDR3 nucleotide sequence: TGTGCCAGCAGTCGAGGGGAGGGACAGATCTATGGCTACACCTTC. Amino acids: CASSRGEGQIYGYTF.

This clone was observed a handful of times. The chain joins TRBV28 to TRBJ2-3; D remains unclear. The CDR3 length is 11 residues. Looked up from germline, CDR1 is MDHEN and CDR2 is SYDVKM. CDR3 coding DNA: TGTGTCGCAGGCCCCCGGGATACGCAGTATTTT. Translated, it gives CVAGPRDTQYF.

This rearrangement joins TRBV6-2 or TRBV6-3 to TRBJ1-1; maybe TRBD1 (6 bases). CDR1 MNHEY and CDR2 SVGEGT come from the germline V gene. The CDR3 covers 15 residues. V was clipped by 3 bases and J by 0 bases, with 11 bases between them. The CDR3 DNA is TGTGCCAGCAGTTATCGGGACACCATGAACACTGAAGCTTTCTTT. Encoded protein: CASSYRDTMNTEAFF.

The chain has TRBV18 and TRBJ1-5; D is ambiguous. The CDR3 sequence is 14 residues long. CDR1 is KGHSH and CDR2 is LQKENI in the germline V gene. The V gene lost 4 bases and the J gene lost 0 bases, with 7 bases spanning the gap. The chain's CDR3 is CASSQIDSNQPQHF. In DNA form, the CDR3 reads TGTGCCAGCTCACAAATCGATAGCAATCAGCCCCAGCATTTT. Filled out from reference TRBV18 and TRBJ1-5, the complete variable domain reads NAGVMQNPRHLVRRRGQEARLRCSPMKGHSHVYWYRQLPEEGLKFMVYLQKENIIDESGMPKERFSAEFPKEGPSILRIQQVVRGDSAAYFCASSQIDSNQPQHFGDGTRLSIL.

In its sample, this clone was seen a few times. The rearrangement joins TRBV29-1 to TRBJ1-2; 8 bases are a match to TRBD1. CDR3 size: 14 residues. Germline loops: CDR1 SQVTM, CDR2 ANQGSEA. After removal of 6 bases from V and 4 bases from J, the junction contained 10 bases not matched to a gene. Written as DNA, the CDR3 is TGCAGCGTCGTGCCGCCGGACAGGGTCTATGGCTACACCTTC. Protein sequence: CSVVPPDRVYGYTF.

The J gene is TRBJ2-2, the V gene TRBV11-2, with D perhaps TRBD1 (6 bases). The CDR3 extends over 16 amino acids. Trimming cost V 5 bases and J 6 bases, with 19 bases left between them. The germline CDR1 and CDR2 sequences are SGHAT and FQNNGV. Written as DNA, the CDR3 is TGTGCCAGCAGCCAACAGGGTCCCATCGAGGCCGGGGAGCTGTTTTTT. This encodes CASSQQGPIEAGELFF.

The rearrangement joins TRBV10-3 to TRBJ1-1; D uncertain. The CDR3 runs to 15 residues. In germline, CDR1 is ENHRY, CDR2 SYGVKD. V shed 5 bases and J shed 0 bases, with 13 bases lying between them. The CDR3 DNA sequence: TGTGCCATCAGTCCCCGCGATCGTATGAACACTGAAGCTTTCTTT. It yields the protein CAISPRDRMNTEAFF.